The rows below give T cell receptor beta chains drawn from one sample of a study of radiotherapy plus CTLA-4 blockade in lung cancer. The method was immunoSEQ multiplex PCR; TCRdb's version includes in-frame clones alone and lacks a portion of them. The sample includes about 97,000 clones, approximately 75% of them seen just once. Sequenced material: peripheral blood, taken from a patient treated with radiotherapy plus ipilimumab. The receptors shown here come from a human donor with non-small cell lung cancer who had a partial response to radiotherapy plus ipilimumab. Some clones in this sample may be carry-over from other donors' samples. The CDR3 runs from the conserved cysteine through the conserved F or W. The order of the fields is V gene, J gene, clone size, D gene, CDR3 DNA, CDR3 protein. D genes are given only for firm matches. Not all rows give a size; the values are once, few, many and, for expanded clones, a class.

TRBV7-6	TRBJ2-1	once	TRBD2	TGTGCCAGCAGCCCGCGGGGGAGCTCCTACAATGAGCAGTTCTTC	CASSPRGSSYNEQFF
TRBV11-2	TRBJ2-6	.	TRBD1	TGTGCCAGCAGCTCTCTCAGGGGGCGCTCCGGGGCCAACGTCCTGACTTTC	CASSSLRGRSGANVLTF
TRBV5-4	TRBJ2-7	.	TRBD2	TGTGCCAGCAGCATGCCGAGGGAGGGTGAGCAGTACTTC	CASSMPREGEQYF
TRBV6-1	TRBJ2-2	.	.	TGTGCCAGCAGTCGCTTCCGGACAGCTCGCGGGGAGCTGTTTTTT	CASSRFRTARGELFF
TRBV5-4	TRBJ1-6	.	.	TGTGCCAGCAGCTTGGGCCAGGAAGCTTACTATAATTCACCCCTCCACTTT	CASSLGQEAYYNSPLHF
TRBV11-2	TRBJ2-1	.	.	TGTGCCAGCAGCAAGGTGATAGCTGCTGCCCTTCGTCATGAGCAGTTCTTC	CASSKVIAAALRHEQFF
TRBV6-5	TRBJ1-6	.	.	TGTGCCAGCACCCCACTAAGAGGTTCACCCCTCCACTTT	CASTPLRGSPLHF
TRBV15	TRBJ2-2	many	.	TGTGCCACCAGCAGAGATGCAGCCGGGGAGCTGTTTTTT	CATSRDAAGELFF
TRBV14	TRBJ2-1	once	TRBD1	TGTGCCAGCAGCCAGACCGGGACAGCCCAGTTCTTC	CASSQTGTAQFF
TRBV28	TRBJ2-4	.	.	TGTGCCAGCAGTTTGGACAGACAATTAGCCAAAAACATTCAGTACTTC	CASSLDRQLAKNIQYF
TRBV10-3	TRBJ2-7	few	.	TGTGCCATCAGTGATCTTGGGGGGGCTACCTACGAGCAGTACTTC	CAISDLGGATYEQYF
TRBV5-4	TRBJ2-3	.	TRBD1	TGTGCCAGCAGCTCGGGTACAGGGGACACAGATACGCAGTATTTT	CASSSGTGDTDTQYF
TRBV19	TRBJ1-2	.	.	TGTGCCAGTAGCCTCCCCGGAAGGGAGGTCTATGGCTACACCTTC	CASSLPGREVYGYTF
TRBV6-6	TRBJ1-5	once	.	TGTGCCAGCAGTTACGCAGGGTCCGGCAATCAGCCCCAGCATTTT	CASSYAGSGNQPQHF
TRBV11-3	TRBJ1-2	few	TRBD1	TGTGCCAGCAGCTCAGACAGGGCTGGCTATGGCTACACCTTC	CASSSDRAGYGYTF
TRBV18	TRBJ2-1	.	.	TGTGCCAGCTCACCAGCTCTCGAGAATGAGCAGTTCTTC	CASSPALENEQFF
TRBV28	TRBJ2-7	.	TRBD2	TGTGCCAGCATGGGTACTAGCGGGGACTACGAGCAGTACTTC	CASMGTSGDYEQYF
TRBV28	TRBJ1-2	.	.	TGTGCCAGCAGTTTAGACACCAGGCTTAACTATGGCTACACCTTC	CASSLDTRLNYGYTF
TRBV6-6	TRBJ2-7	.	TRBD1	TGTGCCAGCAGACGGACCGGGACAGAAAACTACGAGCAGTACTTC	CASRRTGTENYEQYF
TRBV5-1	TRBJ2-1	.	TRBD2	TGCGCCAGCAGCTTCGACGGGAGGGCCATTAATGAGCAGTTCTTC	CASSFDGRAINEQFF
TRBV5-1	TRBJ2-7	.	.	TGCGCCAGCAGCCTGGACGGACTCTACGAGCAGTACTTC	CASSLDGLYEQYF
TRBV7-7	TRBJ2-3	.	TRBD1	TGTGCCAGCAGCGAGACAGGGCTTACAGATACGCAGTATTTT	CASSETGLTDTQYF
TRBV7-2	TRBJ1-2	once	.	TGTGCCAGCACCCAGACAGTAGGCTACACCTTC	CASTQTVGYTF
TRBV7-8	TRBJ2-5	.	TRBD1	TGTGCCAGCAGCTTCGCCGGGACAGCTCAAGAGACCCAGTACTTC	CASSFAGTAQETQYF
TRBV5-1	TRBJ2-7	.	.	TGCGCCAGCAGCCTGGGGGGCGGGGGAGACTACGAGCAGTACTTC	CASSLGGGGDYEQYF
TRBV29-1	TRBJ1-1	once	.	TGCAGCGTCAGAGAGGGTCCCCAAGCTTTCTTT	CSVREGPQAFF
TRBV20-1	TRBJ1-2	.	.	TGCAGTGCTAGTAATTTGTATGGCTACACCTTC	CSASNLYGYTF
TRBV15	TRBJ2-1	.	TRBD1	TGTGCCACCAGCTCCTTCGGAAAGACAGGGGGCTCGGTTGCCTACAATGAGCAGTTCTTC	CATSSFGKTGGSVAYNEQFF
TRBV6-1	TRBJ2-1	.	TRBD1	TGTGCCAGCAGTGGACCGCGAGACAGGGCGAACAATGAGCAGTTCTTC	CASSGPRDRANNEQFF
TRBV9	TRBJ2-5	.	TRBD1	TGTGCCAGCAGCCGGGACAGGGGGCTGGAGACCCAGTACTTC	CASSRDRGLETQYF
TRBV7-9	TRBJ2-7	.	.	TGTGCCAGCAGCTTATCGTCGGTTCGAGAGCAGTACTTC	CASSLSSVREQYF
TRBV5-1	TRBJ2-5	.	TRBD2	TGCGCCAGCAGGGGGATAGTAGCGGGGGGGCCAGAGACCCAGTACTTC	CASRGIVAGGPETQYF
TRBV6-1	TRBJ1-1	.	.	TGTGCCAGCAGCGCCCTGGCGGGGGGAGTGACTGAAGCTTTCTTT	CASSALAGGVTEAFF
TRBV7-9	TRBJ1-5	.	TRBD1	TGTGCCAGCAGCTTAGGTACAGGGGGCAATCAGCCCCAGCATTTT	CASSLGTGGNQPQHF
TRBV7-8	TRBJ2-1	.	TRBD1	TGTGCCAGCAGCCAGGGACAGGGTCGCGGTGAGCAGTTCTTC	CASSQGQGRGEQFF
TRBV10-3	TRBJ1-2	.	.	TGTGCCATCAGTGACCTTAACTATGGCTACACCTTC	CAISDLNYGYTF
TRBV19	TRBJ2-7	.	.	TGTGCCACGTCGGGACTGGATAAATACGAGCAGTACTTC	CATSGLDKYEQYF
TRBV18	TRBJ2-7	once	.	TGTGCCAGCTCACCGTCTTTTGGACAGACCTACGAGCAGTACTTC	CASSPSFGQTYEQYF
TRBV2	TRBJ2-5	.	TRBD2	TGTGCCAGCAAGCTAGCGGGAGTAGAGACCCAGTACTTC	CASKLAGVETQYF
TRBV4-2	TRBJ1-4	.	TRBD1	TGTGCCAGCAGCCTCCGGGGACAGAGAAATGAAAAACTGTTTTTT	CASSLRGQRNEKLFF
TRBV18	TRBJ1-3	.	.	TGTGCCAGCTCACCGAGGGGGTTAACAGGAAACACCATATATTTT	CASSPRGLTGNTIYF
TRBV7-3	TRBJ1-5	.	TRBD1	TGTGCCAGCAGCACAACAGGGACAGGGAACCAGCCCCAGCATTTT	CASSTTGTGNQPQHF
TRBV27	TRBJ2-7	.	.	TGTGCCAGCAGTTTCAAAGTAGCCTACGAGCAGTACTTC	CASSFKVAYEQYF
TRBV6-5	TRBJ2-1	.	.	TGTGCCAGCAGTACCTCTAGCGATACCTACAATGAGCAGTTCTTC	CASSTSSDTYNEQFF
TRBV5-4	TRBJ2-3	.	TRBD2	TGTGCCAGCAGCTTAGCAGCGGGAACCACAGATACGCAGTATTTT	CASSLAAGTTDTQYF
TRBV7-8	TRBJ2-3	.	.	TGTGCCAGCAGCCCGTGGGAGCGGGGCACAGATACGCAGTATTTT	CASSPWERGTDTQYF